The clone carrying this TCR beta chain showed up just a few times. The antigen is unknown. After template switching added a universal primer site, the resulting cDNA carried unique molecular identifiers. TCRdb passed the 5' RACE reads through MiXCR, listing each CDR3 protein once. In the table there are 400,000 to 550,000 distinct CDR3 sequences, roughly a quarter of which are singletons. V was cut by 3 bases and J by 2 bases, with 4 bases left in between. CDR1 and CDR2 from the germline V gene are LGHDT and YNNKEL (reference sequence). This CDR3 is built from 12 residues. This record belongs to a study of identical twins. Broader study findings: Insertion counts were lower in abundant cord blood beta clonotypes, a trend that memory repertoires did not show.

The sample was also linked to a second study, of T cells expressing NK-cell markers. That investigation notes: The leading position in the CD3+CD56-NKG2C+ fraction of four donors also went to these clonotypes.

This TCR was sampled from a woman younger than 35 in good health. Material for sequencing was CD4+ T cells sorted from blood. V usage is TRBV3-1 and J usage is TRBJ1-1, with D uncertain. The CDR3 DNA reads as TGTGCCAGCAGCCATATCAACACTGAAGCTTTCTTT. Translating gives CASSHINTEAFF.